This T cell receptor (beta chain) was profiled in a study of post-analysis software for immune sequencing data. Overall study context: Patients with relapsing-remitting, secondary progressive and progressive-relapsing multiple sclerosis courses were all represented. Broader study findings: Versus controls, multiple sclerosis patients showed significantly lower diversity (normalized Chao1). By F measure, strong co-clustering occurred among samples prepared in the same batch. Higher frequency in patients than in controls was seen for roughly five TRBV segments, with TRBV5-6, TRBV5-1 and TRBV20-1 among them.

This CDR3 region has 18 residues. Trimming cost V 6 bases and J 2 bases; bases outside gene matches: 13. Germline loops: CDR1 DFQATT, CDR2 SNEGSKA (reference sequence). With regard to this clonotype: The antigen is undetermined.

Unique-molecular-identifier-tagged TCR beta cDNA libraries were used. T cells numbering roughly 0.95 to 10 million yielded 450,000 to 500,000 cDNA molecules. In TCRdb, the PCR reads were re-called with MiXCR into one record per CDR3 protein. The sample comprises about 460,000 distinct CDR3 sequences, less than 45% of which are singletons, and about an eighth rests with the top ten. Sequencing used blood. This clonotype originated in a girl aged 10-17 years with multiple sclerosis. The chain is built from TRBV20-1 and TRBJ2-3, with 14 bases that match TRBD2. The CDR3 DNA reads TGCAGTGCAGGGGGCAAGACTAGCGGGAGGGGTCTCACAGATACGCAGTATTTT. Protein product: CSAGGKTSGRGLTDTQYF.